This TCR beta chain originates from a study of PD-L1 blockade in urothelial cancer. Study-level information: The patients' atezolizumab therapy, 1,200 mg intravenously every 3 weeks, started in about 2014. The median T cell count in blood samples was some 140,000. Blood was tested 3 weeks (second dose) and 6 weeks into treatment. Patients had been given 0 to 3 earlier chemotherapy regimens.

Using immunoSEQ multiplex PCR, the repertoire was profiled, and TCRdb retains in-frame clones only, with some absent. In the table there are roughly 120,000 clones, roughly 90% of which are singletons. Time point meaning: peripheral blood 6 weeks after treatment start. The CDR3 loop spans 15 amino acids. The germline V gene encodes CDR1 SGDLS and CDR2 YYNGEE. Trimming removed 3 bases from V and 2 bases from J; junction bases left unmatched: 8. Specimen: PBMCs, collected around atezolizumab (anti-PD-L1) treatment. This chain links TRBV9 with TRBJ2-7; 7 bases agree with TRBD1. The sequence came from a man aged 55 to 69 with urothelial cancer. The CDR3 DNA is TGTGCCAGCAGCGGGACCGGGACAGCTGCCTACGAGCAGTACTTC. Translation: CASSGTGTAAYEQYF.